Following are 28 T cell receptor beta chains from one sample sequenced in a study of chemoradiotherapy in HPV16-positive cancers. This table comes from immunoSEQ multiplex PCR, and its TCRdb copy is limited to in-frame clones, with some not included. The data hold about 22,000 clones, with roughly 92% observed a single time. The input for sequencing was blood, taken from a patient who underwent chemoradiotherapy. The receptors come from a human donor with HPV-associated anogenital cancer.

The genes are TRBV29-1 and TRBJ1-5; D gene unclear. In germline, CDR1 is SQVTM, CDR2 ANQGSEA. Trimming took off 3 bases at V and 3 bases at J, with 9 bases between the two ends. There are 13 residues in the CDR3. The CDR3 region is CSVESGNNQPQHF. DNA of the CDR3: TGCAGCGTTGAGTCCGGGAACAATCAGCCCCAGCATTTT.

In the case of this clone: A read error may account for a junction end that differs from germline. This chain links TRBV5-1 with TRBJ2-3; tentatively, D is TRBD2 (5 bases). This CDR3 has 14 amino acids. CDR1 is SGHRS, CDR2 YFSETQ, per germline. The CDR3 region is CASSHLGSKDTQYF. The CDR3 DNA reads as TGCGCCAGCAGCCATCTGGGGAGCAAAGATACGCAGTATTTT.

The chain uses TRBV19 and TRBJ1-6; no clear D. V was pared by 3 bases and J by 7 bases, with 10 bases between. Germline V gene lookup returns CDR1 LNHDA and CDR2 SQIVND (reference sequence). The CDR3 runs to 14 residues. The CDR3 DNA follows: TGTGCCAGTAGTATTGAGGACCTAAATTCACCCCTCCACTTT. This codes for CASSIEDLNSPLHF.

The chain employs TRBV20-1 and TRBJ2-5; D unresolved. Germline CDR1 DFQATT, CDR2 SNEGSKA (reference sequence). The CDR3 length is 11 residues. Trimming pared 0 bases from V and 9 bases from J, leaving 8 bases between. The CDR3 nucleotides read TGCAGTGCTAGAGATCCCGGACCCCAGTACTTC. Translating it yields CSARDPGPQYF.

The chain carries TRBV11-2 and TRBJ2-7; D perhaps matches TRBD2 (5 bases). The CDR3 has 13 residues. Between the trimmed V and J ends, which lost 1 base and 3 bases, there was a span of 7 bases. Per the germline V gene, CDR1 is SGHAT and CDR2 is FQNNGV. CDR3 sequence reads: CASSLVGGYEQYF. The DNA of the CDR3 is TGTGCCAGCAGCTTAGTAGGAGGCTACGAGCAGTACTTC.

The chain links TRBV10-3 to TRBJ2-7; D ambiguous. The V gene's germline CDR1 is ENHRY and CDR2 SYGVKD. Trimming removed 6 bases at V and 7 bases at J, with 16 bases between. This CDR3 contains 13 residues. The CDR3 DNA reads TGTGCCATCAGGCTGGACCCCTCATCAGAGCAGTACTTC. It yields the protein CAIRLDPSSEQYF.

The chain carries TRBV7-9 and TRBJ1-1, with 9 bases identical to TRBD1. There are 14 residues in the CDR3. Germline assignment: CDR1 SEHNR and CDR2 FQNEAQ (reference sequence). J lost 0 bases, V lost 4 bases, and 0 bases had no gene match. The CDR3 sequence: CASSWTGVNTEAFF. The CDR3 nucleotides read TGTGCCAGCAGCTGGACAGGGGTGAACACTGAAGCTTTCTTT.

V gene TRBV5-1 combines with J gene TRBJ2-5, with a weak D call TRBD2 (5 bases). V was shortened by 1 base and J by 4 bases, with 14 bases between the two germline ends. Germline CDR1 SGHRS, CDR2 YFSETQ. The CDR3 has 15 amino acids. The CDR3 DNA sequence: TGCGCCAGCAGCTTGAGTGTGAGGGTCGCAGAGACCCAGTACTTC. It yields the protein CASSLSVRVAETQYF.

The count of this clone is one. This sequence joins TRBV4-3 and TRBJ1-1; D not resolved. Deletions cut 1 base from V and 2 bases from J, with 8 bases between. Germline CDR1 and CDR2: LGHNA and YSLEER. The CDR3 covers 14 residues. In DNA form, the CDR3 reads TGCGCCAGCAGCCAAGGGGTAGTCAACACTGAAGCTTTCTTT. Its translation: CASSQGVVNTEAFF.

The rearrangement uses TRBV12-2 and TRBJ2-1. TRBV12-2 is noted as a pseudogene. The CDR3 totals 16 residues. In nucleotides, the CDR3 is TGTGCAAGTCCCCAAGGGGCGGGCCGTGGGTACAATGAGCAGTTCTTC. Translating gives CASPQGAGRGYNEQFF.

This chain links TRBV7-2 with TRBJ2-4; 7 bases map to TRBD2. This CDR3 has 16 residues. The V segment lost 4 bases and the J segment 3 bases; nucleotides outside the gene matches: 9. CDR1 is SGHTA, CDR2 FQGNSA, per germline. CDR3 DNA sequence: TGTGCCAGCAGCTCCCCCCGGGGGGTCGGCAAAAACATTCAGTACTTC. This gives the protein CASSSPRGVGKNIQYF.

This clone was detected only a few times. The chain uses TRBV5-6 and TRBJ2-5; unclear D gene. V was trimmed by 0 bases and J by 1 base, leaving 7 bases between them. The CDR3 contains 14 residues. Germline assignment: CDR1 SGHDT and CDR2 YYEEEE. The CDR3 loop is CASSLVGFQETQYF. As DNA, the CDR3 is TGTGCCAGCAGCTTGGTGGGTTTCCAAGAGACCCAGTACTTC.

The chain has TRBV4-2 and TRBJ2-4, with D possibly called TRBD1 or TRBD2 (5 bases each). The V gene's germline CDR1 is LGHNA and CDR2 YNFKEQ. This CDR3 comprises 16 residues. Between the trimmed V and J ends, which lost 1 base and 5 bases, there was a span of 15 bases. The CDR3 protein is CASSQGGGERENIQYF. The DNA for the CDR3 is TGTGCCAGCAGCCAAGGGGGCGGTGAGAGGGAAAACATTCAGTACTTC.

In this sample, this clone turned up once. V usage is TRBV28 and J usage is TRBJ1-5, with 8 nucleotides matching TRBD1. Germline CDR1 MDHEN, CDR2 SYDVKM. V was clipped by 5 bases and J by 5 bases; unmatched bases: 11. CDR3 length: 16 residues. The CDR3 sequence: CASSPHGQGADQPQHF. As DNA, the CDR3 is TGTGCCAGCAGTCCCCATGGACAGGGAGCCGATCAGCCCCAGCATTTT. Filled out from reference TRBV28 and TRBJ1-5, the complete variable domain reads DVKVTQSSRYLVKRTGEKVFLECVQDMDHENMFWYRQDPGLGLRLIYFSYDVKMKEKGDIPEGYSVSREKKERFSLILESASTNQTSMYLCASSPHGQGADQPQHFGDGTRLSIL.

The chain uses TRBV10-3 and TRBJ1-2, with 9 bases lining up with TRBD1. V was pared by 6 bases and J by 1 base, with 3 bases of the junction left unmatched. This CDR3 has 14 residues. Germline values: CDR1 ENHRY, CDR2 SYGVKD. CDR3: CAIRLDRGNYGYTF. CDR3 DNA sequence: TGTGCCATCAGGCTGGACAGGGGTAACTATGGCTACACCTTC.

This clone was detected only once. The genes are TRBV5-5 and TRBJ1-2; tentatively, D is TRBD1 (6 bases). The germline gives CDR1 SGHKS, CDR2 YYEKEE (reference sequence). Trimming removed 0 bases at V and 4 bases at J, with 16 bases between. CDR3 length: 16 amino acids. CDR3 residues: CASSLGGPGQAYGYTF. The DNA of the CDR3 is TGTGCCAGCAGCTTGGGGGGTCCGGGACAAGCCTATGGCTACACCTTC.

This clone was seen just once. CDR3 region: CASTGSLMNTEAFF. DNA for the CDR3: TGTGCCAGCACCGGTTCCCTTATGAACACTGAAGCTTTCTTT. The chain joins TRBV2 to TRBJ1-1; the D is unclear. The CDR3 length is 14 residues. V gave up 7 bases and J gave up 0 bases, with 12 bases separating them. Germline values: CDR1 SNHLY, CDR2 FYNNEI.

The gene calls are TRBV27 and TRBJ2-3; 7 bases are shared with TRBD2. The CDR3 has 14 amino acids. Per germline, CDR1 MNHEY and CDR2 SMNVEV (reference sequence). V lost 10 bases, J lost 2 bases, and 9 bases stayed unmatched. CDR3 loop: CATRKAGFTDTQYF. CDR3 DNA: TGTGCCACTCGTAAAGCGGGATTCACAGATACGCAGTATTTT.

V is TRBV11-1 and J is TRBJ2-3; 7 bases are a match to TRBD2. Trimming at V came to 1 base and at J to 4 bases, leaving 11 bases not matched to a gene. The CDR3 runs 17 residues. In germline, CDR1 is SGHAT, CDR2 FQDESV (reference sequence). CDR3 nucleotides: TGTGCCAGCAGCTTAGTATTCGGGGGGATTGGGGCAGATACGCAGTATTTT. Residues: CASSLVFGGIGADTQYF.

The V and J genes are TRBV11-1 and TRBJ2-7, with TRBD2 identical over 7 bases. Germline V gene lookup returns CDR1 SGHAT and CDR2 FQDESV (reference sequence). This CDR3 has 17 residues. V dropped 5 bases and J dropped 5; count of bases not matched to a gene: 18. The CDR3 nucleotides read TGTGCCAGCAGCCCCCGGTCGGGCGGGAGAGTTTTTGACGAGCAGTACTTC. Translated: CASSPRSGGRVFDEQYF.

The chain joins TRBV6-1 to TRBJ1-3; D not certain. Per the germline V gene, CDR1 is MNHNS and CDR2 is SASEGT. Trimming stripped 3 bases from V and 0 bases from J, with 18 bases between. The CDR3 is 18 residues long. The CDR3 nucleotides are TGTGCCAGCAGTGACGGGCGGTTGGGCGGTAACTCTGGAAACACCATATATTTT. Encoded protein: CASSDGRLGGNSGNTIYF.

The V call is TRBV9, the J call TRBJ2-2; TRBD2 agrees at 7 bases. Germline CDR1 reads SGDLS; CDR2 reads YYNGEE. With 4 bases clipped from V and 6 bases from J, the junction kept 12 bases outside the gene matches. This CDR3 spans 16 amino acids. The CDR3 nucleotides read TGTGCCAGCAGCCCCCGTCCGGGGACTAAGCCCGGGGAGCTGTTTTTT. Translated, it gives CASSPRPGTKPGELFF.

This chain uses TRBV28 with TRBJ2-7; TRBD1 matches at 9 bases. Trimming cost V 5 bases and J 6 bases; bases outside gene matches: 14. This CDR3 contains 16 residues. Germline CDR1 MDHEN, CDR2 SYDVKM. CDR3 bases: TGTGCCAGCAGTCTCCCCCCCCCGACAGGGGGGTCCGAGCAGTACTTC. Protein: CASSLPPPTGGSEQYF.

CDR3 in amino acids: CASSVTTEAFF. The CDR3 DNA reads TGTGCCAGCAGTGTAACGACTGAAGCTTTCTTT. This chain connects TRBV28 to TRBJ1-1; D remains ambiguous. The CDR3 length is 11 residues. Germline lookup yields CDR1 MDHEN and CDR2 SYDVKM. V lost 5 bases and J 5 bases, leaving 6 bases between the germline ends. Variable domain in full (rest from reference TRBV28 and TRBJ1-1): DVKVTQSSRYLVKRTGEKVFLECVQDMDHENMFWYRQDPGLGLRLIYFSYDVKMKEKGDIPEGYSVSREKKERFSLILESASTNQTSMYLCASSVTTEAFFGQGTRLTVV.

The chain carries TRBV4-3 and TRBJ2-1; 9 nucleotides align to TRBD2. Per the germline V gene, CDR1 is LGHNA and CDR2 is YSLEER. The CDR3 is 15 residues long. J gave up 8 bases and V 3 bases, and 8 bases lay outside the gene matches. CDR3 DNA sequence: TGCGCCAGCAGCCATAGCGGGAGTCGTACGGATGAGCAGTTCTTC. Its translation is CASSHSGSRTDEQFF.

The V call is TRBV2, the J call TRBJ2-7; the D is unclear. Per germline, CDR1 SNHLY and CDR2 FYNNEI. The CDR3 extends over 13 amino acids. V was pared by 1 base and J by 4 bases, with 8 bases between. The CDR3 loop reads CASSEGVWYEQYF. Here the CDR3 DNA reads TGTGCCAGCAGTGAAGGGGTTTGGTACGAGCAGTACTTC.

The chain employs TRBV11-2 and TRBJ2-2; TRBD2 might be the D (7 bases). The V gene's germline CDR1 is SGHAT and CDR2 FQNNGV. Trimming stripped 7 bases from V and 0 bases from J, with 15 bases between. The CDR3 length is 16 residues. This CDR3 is CASIRGASANTGELFF. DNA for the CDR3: TGTGCCAGCATCCGGGGGGCGTCAGCGAACACCGGGGAGCTGTTTTTT.

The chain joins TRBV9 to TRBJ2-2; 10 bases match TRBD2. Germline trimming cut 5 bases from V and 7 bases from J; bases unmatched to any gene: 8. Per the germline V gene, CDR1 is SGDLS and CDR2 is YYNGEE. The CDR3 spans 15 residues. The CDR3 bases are TGTGCCAGCAGAGTGGACGGGACTAGCGACGGGGAGCTGTTTTTT. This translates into CASRVDGTSDGELFF.